These T cell receptor beta chains were read from a single sample in a study of PD-L1 blockade in urothelial cancer. Repertoires were generated with immunoSEQ multiplex PCR, while TCRdb's copy carries only in-frame clones and drops some. The sample carries roughly 53,000 clones, roughly 89% recorded once. Sequenced here: PBMCs, sampled around atezolizumab (anti-PD-L1) treatment. These receptors all stem from a woman aged 55-70 years with urothelial cancer. Each CDR3 is given with its conserved first and last residue. The D gene is left open where the match is weak. Expanded clones get a size class; other rows say once, few or many, or leave the size out.

J,size,V,D,DNA,CDR3
TRBJ2-5,once,TRBV5-1,NA,TGCGCCAGCAGCGTAGAAGAGACCCAGTACTTC,CASSVEETQYF
TRBJ2-3,once,TRBV7-8,TRBD2,TGTGCCAGCAGCTTAACAGCGGGAGGGCATGGAGATACGCAGTATTTT,CASSLTAGGHGDTQYF
TRBJ1-4,NA,TRBV7-2,NA,TGTGCCAGCAGTCGAACAGGGATTAATGAAAAACTGTTTTTT,CASSRTGINEKLFF
TRBJ1-5,NA,TRBV2,NA,TGTGCCAGCAGGCGGGATGGGAATCAGCCCCAGCATTTT,CASRRDGNQPQHF
TRBJ2-1,NA,TRBV5-6,TRBD1,TGTGCCAGCAGCTTGTTAGGGACAGGGGGCCCAAATGAGCAGTTCTTC,CASSLLGTGGPNEQFF
TRBJ2-7,NA,TRBV7-2,NA,TGTGCCAGCAGCCTCCCGGGTCTGTTCAGCGAGCAGTACTTC,CASSLPGLFSEQYF
TRBJ2-1,NA,TRBV11-2,NA,TGTGCCAGCAGCTTCACACCAGGGGTCCCAAGTGAGCAGTTCTTC,CASSFTPGVPSEQFF
TRBJ2-3,NA,TRBV27,NA,TGTGCCAGCAGAAAGCGACCCGGCACAGATACGCAGTATTTT,CASRKRPGTDTQYF
TRBJ2-7,NA,TRBV7-6,NA,TGTGCCAGCAGCCTAGAGGCAGGTTACTCCTACGAGCAGTACTTC,CASSLEAGYSYEQYF
TRBJ2-7,NA,TRBV6-6,NA,TGTGCCAGCAGTTCGGACAGCTACGAGCAGTACTTC,CASSSDSYEQYF
TRBJ2-1,NA,TRBV7-9,NA,TGTGCCAGCAGCCCAGGGGCTGCCTCCATGAGCCAGCAGTTCTTC,CASSPGAASMSQQFF
TRBJ1-1,NA,TRBV19,TRBD1,TGTGCCAGTAGTCTTCGACAGGGGCAAGGGTGGGGTACTGAAGCTTTCTTT,CASSLRQGQGWGTEAFF
TRBJ2-7,NA,TRBV6-1,NA,TGTGCCAGCAGTGAAGCGCTATCGGTTCCCTCCTACGAGCAGTACTTC,CASSEALSVPSYEQYF
TRBJ2-1,NA,TRBV27,NA,TGTGCCAGCAGTTTCGGGAGTGAGCAGTTCTTC,CASSFGSEQFF
TRBJ1-4,NA,TRBV9,NA,TGTGCCAGCAGCGCCCGTGGGGGCGGAGAAAAACTGTTTTTT,CASSARGGGEKLFF
TRBJ1-2,NA,TRBV27,NA,TGTGCCAGCAGTTTGGCAGGATCCGGCTACACCTTC,CASSLAGSGYTF
TRBJ2-3,once,TRBV5-6,TRBD2,TGTGCCAGCAGCCCCCCCCTAGCGGGGGGGTTATACGGGGGTTATACGCAGTATTTT,CASSPPLAGGLYGGYTQYF
TRBJ1-4,NA,TRBV28,NA,TGTGCCAGCTCCATCACCGTTGGAGGGAATGAAAAACTGTTTTTT,CASSITVGGNEKLFF
TRBJ1-5,NA,TRBV11-3,NA,TGTGCCAGCAGCTCTTACGCAGGGGCGAGGAATCAGCCCCAGCATTTT,CASSSYAGARNQPQHF
TRBJ1-1,NA,TRBV10-3,NA,TGTGCCATCAGTGCCCTGGACTCTGGTGGAAAGGCTTTCTTT,CAISALDSGGKAFF
TRBJ2-1,NA,TRBV7-4,TRBD2,TGTGCCAGCCAACTAGCGGGGGGTGTCGACAATGAGCAGTTCTTC,CASQLAGGVDNEQFF
TRBJ2-1,NA,TRBV4-3,TRBD2,TGCGCCAGCAGCCAAGATAGGGACTACGGTCGGAATGAGCAGTTCTTC,CASSQDRDYGRNEQFF
TRBJ2-1,NA,TRBV7-2,TRBD2,TGTGCCAGCAGCCTAGCTGGTGGGAGGGCCTCCTACAATGAGCAGTTCTTC,CASSLAGGRASYNEQFF
TRBJ1-5,NA,TRBV28,NA,TGTGCCAGCAGTTTGTCCTTGGCGGGCAATCAGCCCCAGCATTTT,CASSLSLAGNQPQHF
TRBJ2-2,NA,TRBV4-3,NA,TGCGCCAGCAGCCAAGTACAGCAGTCCACCGGGGAGCTGTTTTTT,CASSQVQQSTGELFF
TRBJ2-7,NA,TRBV7-6,NA,TGTGCCAGCAGCTTAGCTAAGACTGGAGGGTACGAGCAGTACTTC,CASSLAKTGGYEQYF
TRBJ1-2,NA,TRBV4-1,NA,TGCGCCAGCAGCCAAGATCAGGGTACCTATGGCTACACCTTC,CASSQDQGTYGYTF
TRBJ2-1,NA,TRBV11-3,NA,TGTGCCAGCAGCTTAGGAGACAATGAGCAGTTCTTC,CASSLGDNEQFF